A selection of T cell receptor beta chains follows, all from one sample in a study of T cell changes during pregnancy in multiple sclerosis. The method was immunoSEQ multiplex PCR; TCRdb's version includes in-frame clones alone and lacks a portion of them. The sample consists of 40,000 to 60,000 clones, about 91% of them appearing once. The specimen comprised CD8+ T cells from peripheral blood mononuclear cells, sampled after pregnancy. The receptors were sampled from a female donor with multiple sclerosis, enrolled in a pregnancy study. CDR3s include the opening cysteine and the closing phenylalanine or tryptophan. Each record gives: clone size, D gene, CDR3 length, J gene, V gene, CDR3 DNA, CDR3 protein. D genes are given only for firm matches. Some rows mark clone size as missing; the rest say once, few, many or name a class of expanded clone.

once TRBD1 15 TRBJ1-2 TRBV27 TGTGCCAGCAGTTCAGACAGGGGACGGACCTATGGCTACACCTTC CASSSDRGRTYGYTF
- TRBD1 14 TRBJ1-2 TRBV30 TGTGCCTGGAGTGGGGGACAGGGTGCGATTGGCTACACCTTC CAWSGGQGAIGYTF
- - 12 TRBJ2-1 TRBV5-1 TGCGCCAGCACCCTCGACCGGCGGGAGCAGTTCTTC CASTLDRREQFF
- - 13 TRBJ2-1 TRBV9 TGTGCCAGCAGCGTAGGGACTTACAATGAGCAGTTCTTC CASSVGTYNEQFF
few - 11 TRBJ1-6 TRBV25-1 TGTGCCAGCAGTGTGGGGGCCCTTCTCCACTTT CASSVGALLHF
- - 16 TRBJ2-2 TRBV6-5 TGTGCCAGCAGTTACGGGGAGTCAATCAACACCGGGGAGCTGTTTTTT CASSYGESINTGELFF
- - 15 TRBJ2-2 TRBV19 TGTGCCAGTAGTCTAGGGGCAACTAACACCGGGGAGCTGTTTTTT CASSLGATNTGELFF
- - 16 TRBJ1-2 TRBV9 TGTGCCAGCAGCGTAGTCGACAGCTTTACTAACTATGGCTACACCTTC CASSVVDSFTNYGYTF
- - 17 TRBJ2-2 TRBV2 TGTGCCAGCAGCACCCCCCGGGGTGCAGGAGACACCGGGGAGCTGTTTTTT CASSTPRGAGDTGELFF
few TRBD1 15 TRBJ1-3 TRBV10-3 TGTGCCATCAGTGAGAGACAGGGGATTAGGAACACCATATATTTT CAISERQGIRNTIYF
once TRBD2 13 TRBJ2-7 TRBV7-8 TGTGCCAGCAGCCCTGGGGGGGACCCCGAGCAGTACTTC CASSPGGDPEQYF
once - 11 TRBJ2-7 TRBV16 TGTGCCAGCAGCCAATCTAACGAGCAGTACTTC CASSQSNEQYF
- - 13 TRBJ2-5 TRBV27 TGTGCCAGCAGTCAGCCACTAACGGGGACCCAGTACTTC CASSQPLTGTQYF
once - 16 TRBJ2-7 TRBV4-1 TGCGCCAGCAGCCAAGAGGGGGGGGCTGTCTCCTACGAGCAGTACTTC CASSQEGGAVSYEQYF
- - 14 TRBJ1-2 TRBV4-1 TGCGCCAGCAGCCATGGGCAGGCCGACTATGGCTACACCTTC CASSHGQADYGYTF
- TRBD2 17 TRBJ2-2 TRBV7-9 TGTGCCAGCAGCCTCCGCCAACCGGGACTAGCGGGGGGGGAGCTGTTTTTT CASSLRQPGLAGGELFF
- TRBD2 12 TRBJ2-5 TRBV27 TGTGCCAGCCGGGGGGGTCAAGAGACCCAGTACTTC CASRGGQETQYF
- TRBD1 17 TRBJ2-7 TRBV10-1 TGCGCCAGCAAAGGGGTTCGGGACAGGGGGCTTTCCTACGAGCAGTACTTC CASKGVRDRGLSYEQYF
once - 12 TRBJ2-7 TRBV10-1 TGCGCCAGCAGTGATGGGCTTCAGGAGCAGTACTTC CASSDGLQEQYF
- TRBD1 18 TRBJ1-4 TRBV2 TGTGCCAGCAGTGAAGAAGAAGGGTCCGGGACAGGGGATGAAAAACTGTTTTTT CASSEEEGSGTGDEKLFF
- - 15 TRBJ2-2 TRBV12-5 TGTGCTAGTGGTTTGGTACCAGGGCGTACCGGGGAGCTGTTTTTT CASGLVPGRTGELFF
- - 16 TRBJ1-5 TRBV10-3 TGTGCCATCAGTGAGTCGAGATACAGGGTACATCAGCCCCAGCATTTT CAISESRYRVHQPQHF
- - 16 TRBJ1-2 TRBV9 TGTGCCAGCAGCGTAGGAGGCTGGACAGTCGGTTTTGGCTACACCTTC CASSVGGWTVGFGYTF
- - 16 TRBJ1-1 TRBV7-9 TGTGCCAGCAGTGAGCCCAAACGGGCAGGGCCTACTGAAGCTTTCTTT CASSEPKRAGPTEAFF
many TRBD1 15 TRBJ1-1 TRBV7-8 TGTGCCAGCAGCTTAGATCCGCCAGGGGGAGGTGAAGCTTTCTTT CASSLDPPGGGEAFF
- - 14 TRBJ2-2 TRBV10-2 TGCGCCAGCAGTGAGACGGCGGTAACCGGGGAGCTGTTTTTT CASSETAVTGELFF
- - 14 TRBJ1-4 TRBV5-4 TGTGCCAGCAGCTTGGGGGGCACTAATGAAAAACTGTTTTTT CASSLGGTNEKLFF
once TRBD1 20 TRBJ2-1 TRBV5-1 TGCGCCAGCAGCTTGGAATGGGGCGCCACCTTGGGACAGGGCCACAATGAGCAGTTCTTC CASSLEWGATLGQGHNEQFF
few - 17 TRBJ2-1 TRBV7-9 TGTGCCAGCAGCCCTCCCCTGGACAAGACCCCCTACAATGAGCAGTTCTTC CASSPPLDKTPYNEQFF
- - 13 TRBJ1-1 TRBV14 TGTGCCAGCAGCCAAGAAACAGGGACTGAAGCTTTCTTT CASSQETGTEAFF
- - 13 TRBJ1-2 TRBV30 TGTGCCTGGAGTGTTGGTGGGGCCGGCGGCTACACCTTC CAWSVGGAGGYTF
- - 13 TRBJ2-7 TRBV7-8 TGTGCCAGCAGCCCGGACTCCTACTACGAGCAGTACTTC CASSPDSYYEQYF
- - 13 TRBJ2-3 TRBV13 TGTGCCAGCAGCTTAGGTGGACTAGATACGCAGTATTTT CASSLGGLDTQYF
once TRBD2 16 TRBJ2-5 TRBV2 TGTGCCAGCAGTCGTCGACTAGCGGGGGGACAAGAGACCCAGTACTTC CASSRRLAGGQETQYF
- TRBD2 14 TRBJ2-1 TRBV6-5 TGTGCCAGCAGCCGCGGGGGGGCAAACAATGAGCAGTTCTTC CASSRGGANNEQFF
- TRBD1 13 TRBJ2-5 TRBV2 TGTGCCAGCACCCGGGACAGGGTGGAGACCCAGTACTTC CASTRDRVETQYF
- - 11 TRBJ1-5 TRBV20-1 TGCAGTGCTAGAGGGGCCGAGCCCCAGCATTTT CSARGAEPQHF
- - 18 TRBJ2-5 TRBV7-6 TGTGCCAGCAGCTTAGCTCGTCTTTTGGAACATACGAGGGAGACCCAGTACTTC CASSLARLLEHTRETQYF
- - 14 TRBJ1-2 TRBV5-4 TGTGCCAGCAGCTTGTCCGGGGGGGACTATGGCTACACCTTC CASSLSGGDYGYTF
- TRBD1 15 TRBJ2-5 TRBV6-5 TGTGCCAGCAGTTACGGGGCAGGGGGCCAAGAGACCCAGTACTTC CASSYGAGGQETQYF
once - 13 TRBJ1-1 TRBV27 TGTGCCAGCAGTTTGGCAGGGGCCGGTGAAGCTTTCTTT CASSLAGAGEAFF
- - 14 TRBJ1-5 TRBV6-1 TGTGCCAGCAGACACGGACAGCGCAATCAGCCCCAGCATTTT CASRHGQRNQPQHF
once - 14 TRBJ2-5 TRBV30 TGTGCCTGGAGTGGGGTCGGGGGCCAAGAGACCCAGTACTTC CAWSGVGGQETQYF
- - 16 TRBJ2-3 TRBV12-1 TGTGCCAGCAGCTTTAGCGCGGGGGGCACCGCAGATACGCAGTATTTT CASSFSAGGTADTQYF
- - 14 TRBJ1-1 TRBV5-1 TGCGCCAGCAGCTTGGAATCTCCCGGAGGTGAAGCTTTCTTT CASSLESPGGEAFF